Below, one TCR beta chain is given with its context. TCRdb fed the RT-PCR reads into MiXCR, producing one record per CDR3 protein. The table lists about 540,000 distinct CDR3 sequences, under 25% of them singletons, with around 2.8% in the top ten. This sample stems from a study of response to subunit inactivated influenza vaccine. Germline V lookup: CDR1 GTSNPN, CDR2 SVGIG (reference sequence). This CDR3 has 15 residues. J was trimmed by 2 bases and V by 2 bases; bases with no gene match: 7. This sample also appeared in a second study, on T cells expressing NK-cell markers. That source adds: UMIs were included in TCR beta cDNA generated by 5'RACE template switching. Repertoire data for TCR beta were derived from sorted T cells (CD3+CD56+NKG2C+, CD3+CD56+NKG2C- and CD3+CD56-NKG2C+). Roughly 6 of the donors carried dominant NKG2C+ clonotypes that took up 1.0-7.0% of their CD8+ T cells.

This chain links TRBV30 with TRBJ2-3; the match to TRBD2 covers 7 bases. This receptor was obtained from a man aged 50 or older who received an inactivated influenza vaccine. This specimen consisted of CD4+ T cells sorted from PBMCs, obtained roughly 13 days after vaccination. CDR3 in amino acids: CAWSRLARFTDTQYF. CDR3 nucleotide sequence: TGTGCCTGGAGTCGACTAGCAAGGTTCACAGATACGCAGTATTTT.